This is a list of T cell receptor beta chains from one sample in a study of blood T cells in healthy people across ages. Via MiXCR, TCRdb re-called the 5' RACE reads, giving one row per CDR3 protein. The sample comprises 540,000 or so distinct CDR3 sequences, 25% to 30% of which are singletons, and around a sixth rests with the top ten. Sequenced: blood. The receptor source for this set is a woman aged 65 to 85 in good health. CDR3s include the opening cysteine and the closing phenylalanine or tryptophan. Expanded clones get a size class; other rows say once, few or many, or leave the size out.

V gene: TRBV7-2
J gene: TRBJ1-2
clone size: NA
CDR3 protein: CASSPRGRMGYTF

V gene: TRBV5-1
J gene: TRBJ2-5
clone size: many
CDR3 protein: CASSLMELETQYF

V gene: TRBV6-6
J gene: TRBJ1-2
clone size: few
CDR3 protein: CASSHGFRSYGYTF

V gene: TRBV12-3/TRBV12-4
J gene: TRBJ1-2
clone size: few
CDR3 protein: CASSPGVAWGHTF

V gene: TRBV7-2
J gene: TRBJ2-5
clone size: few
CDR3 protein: CASSLAIGSANWETQYF

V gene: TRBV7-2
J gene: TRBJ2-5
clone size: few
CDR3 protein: CASSLMRGAETQYF

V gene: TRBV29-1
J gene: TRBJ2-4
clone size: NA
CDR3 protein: CSVGTALAKNIQYF

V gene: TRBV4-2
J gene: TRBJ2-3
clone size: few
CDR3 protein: CASSLFSGGAWADTQYF

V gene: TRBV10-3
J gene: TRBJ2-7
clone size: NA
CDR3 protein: CAISAHNEQYF

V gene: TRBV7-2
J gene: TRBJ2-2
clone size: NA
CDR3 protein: CASSVNTGELLF

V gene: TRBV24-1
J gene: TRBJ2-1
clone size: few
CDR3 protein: CATSDSGRYNEQFF

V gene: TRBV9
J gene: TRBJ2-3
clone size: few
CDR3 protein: CASSVERGGTDTQYF

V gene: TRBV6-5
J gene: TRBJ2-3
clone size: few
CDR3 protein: CASKGGLAEYF

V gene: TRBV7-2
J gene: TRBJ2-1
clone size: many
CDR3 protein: CASSSAGTGVYNEQFF

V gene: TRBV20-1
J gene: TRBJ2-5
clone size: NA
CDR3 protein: CSARDPTSGGGETQYF

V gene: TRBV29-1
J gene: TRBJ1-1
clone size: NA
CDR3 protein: CSVLLRDLREAFF

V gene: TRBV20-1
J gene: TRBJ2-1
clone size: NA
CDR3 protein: CSASVLAGLSSCNEQFF

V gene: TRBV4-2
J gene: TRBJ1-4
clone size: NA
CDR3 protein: CASSGREKLFF

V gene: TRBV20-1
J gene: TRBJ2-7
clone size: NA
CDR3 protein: CSARGTGVAYEQYF

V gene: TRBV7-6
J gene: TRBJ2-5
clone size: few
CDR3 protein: CASSSNLQETQYF

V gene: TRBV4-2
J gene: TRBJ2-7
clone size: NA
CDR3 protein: CASSLSSSGQGYYEQYF

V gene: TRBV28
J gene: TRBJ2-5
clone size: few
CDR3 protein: CASSPSSGVSIETQYF

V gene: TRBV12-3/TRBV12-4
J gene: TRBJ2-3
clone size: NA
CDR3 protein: CASSSSGFSTDTQYF

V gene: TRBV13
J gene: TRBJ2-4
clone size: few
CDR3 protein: CASSLRRAHENIQYF

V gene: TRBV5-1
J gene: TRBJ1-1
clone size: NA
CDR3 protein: CASSTDPVGNTEAFF

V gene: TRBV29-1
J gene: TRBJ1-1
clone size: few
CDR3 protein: CSGTGMNTEAFF

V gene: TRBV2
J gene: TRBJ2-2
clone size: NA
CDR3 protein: CATGNLDRDSVGELFF

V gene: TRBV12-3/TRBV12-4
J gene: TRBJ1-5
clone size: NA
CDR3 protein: CASSLWGGNQPQHF

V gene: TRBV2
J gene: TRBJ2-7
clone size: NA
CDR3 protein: CASSDGTASYEQYF

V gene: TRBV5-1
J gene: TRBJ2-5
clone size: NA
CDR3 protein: CASSLISGGQETQYF

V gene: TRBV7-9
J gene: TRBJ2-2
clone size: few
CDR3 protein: CASSFWGRVTGELFF

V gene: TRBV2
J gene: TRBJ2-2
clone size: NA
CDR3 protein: CASRRTSGGLTGELFF

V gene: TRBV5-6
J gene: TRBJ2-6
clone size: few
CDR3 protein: CASSLETGLISGANVLTF

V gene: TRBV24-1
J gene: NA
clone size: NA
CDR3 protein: CATSDRRSEQFF

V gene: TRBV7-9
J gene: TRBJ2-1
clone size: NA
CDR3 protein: CASSQGPIAGGEQFF

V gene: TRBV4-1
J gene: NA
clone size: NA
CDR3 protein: CASSHVTSGGRNEQFF

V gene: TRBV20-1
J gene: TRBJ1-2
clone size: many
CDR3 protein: CSAMDRGRGLLGYTF

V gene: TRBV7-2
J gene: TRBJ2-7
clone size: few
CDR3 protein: CASSSLTGAYEQYF

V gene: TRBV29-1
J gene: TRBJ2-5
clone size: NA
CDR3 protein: CSVVRGPQETQYF

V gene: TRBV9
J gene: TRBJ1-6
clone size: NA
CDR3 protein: CASSTGHPRPYNSPLHF

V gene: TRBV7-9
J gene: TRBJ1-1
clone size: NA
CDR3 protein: CASSSPGQGAMNTEAFF

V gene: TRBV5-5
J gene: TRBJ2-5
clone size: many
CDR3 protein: CASSTTGETQYF

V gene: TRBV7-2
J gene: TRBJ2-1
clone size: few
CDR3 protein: CASSLLAGSAVGFF

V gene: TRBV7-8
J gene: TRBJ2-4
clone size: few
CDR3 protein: CASSWGTATIAKNIQYF

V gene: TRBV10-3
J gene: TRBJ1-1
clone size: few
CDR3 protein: CAISESRGRVNTEAFF

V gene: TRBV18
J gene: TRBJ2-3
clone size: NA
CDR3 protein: CASSTALTDTQYF

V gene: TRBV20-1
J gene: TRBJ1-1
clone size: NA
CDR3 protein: CSARNRRGDTEAFF

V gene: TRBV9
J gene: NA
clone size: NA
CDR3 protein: CASRPDSGGLNEQFF

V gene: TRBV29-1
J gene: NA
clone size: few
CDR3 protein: CSVGGQAGGEQYF

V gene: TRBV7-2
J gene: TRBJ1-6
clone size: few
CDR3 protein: CASSLEGRGPLHF

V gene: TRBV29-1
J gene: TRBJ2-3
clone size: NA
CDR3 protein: CSVVSSGGAPDTQYF

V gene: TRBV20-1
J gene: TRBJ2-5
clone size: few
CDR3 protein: CSATHRGMRETQYF

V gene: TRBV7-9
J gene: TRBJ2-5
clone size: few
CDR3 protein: CASSRSGYETQYF

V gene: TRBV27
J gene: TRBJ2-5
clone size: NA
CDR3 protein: CASSPQGRGETQYF

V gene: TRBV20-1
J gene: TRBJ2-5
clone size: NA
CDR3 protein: CSAADREVETQYF

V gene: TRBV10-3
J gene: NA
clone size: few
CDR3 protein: CAISKAGGNSYNEQFF

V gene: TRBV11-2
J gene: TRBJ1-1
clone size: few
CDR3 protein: CASSLGWGLKNTEAFF

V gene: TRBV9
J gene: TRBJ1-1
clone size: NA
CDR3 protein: CASSLGTMNTEAFF

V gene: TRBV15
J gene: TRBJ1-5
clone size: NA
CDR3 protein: CATSPEGRSNQPQHF